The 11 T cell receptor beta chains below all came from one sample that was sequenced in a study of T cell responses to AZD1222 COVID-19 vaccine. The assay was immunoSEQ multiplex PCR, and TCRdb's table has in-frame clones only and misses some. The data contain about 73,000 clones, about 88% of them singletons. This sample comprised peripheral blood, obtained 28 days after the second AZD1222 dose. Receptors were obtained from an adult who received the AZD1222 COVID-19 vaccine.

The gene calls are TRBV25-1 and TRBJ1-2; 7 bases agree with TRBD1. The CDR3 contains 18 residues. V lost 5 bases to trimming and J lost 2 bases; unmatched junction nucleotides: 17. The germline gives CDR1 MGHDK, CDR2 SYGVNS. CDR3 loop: CASSPRGQGDLLNYGYTF. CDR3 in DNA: TGTGCCAGCAGTCCGAGAGGGCAGGGGGACCTCCTAAACTATGGCTACACCTTC.

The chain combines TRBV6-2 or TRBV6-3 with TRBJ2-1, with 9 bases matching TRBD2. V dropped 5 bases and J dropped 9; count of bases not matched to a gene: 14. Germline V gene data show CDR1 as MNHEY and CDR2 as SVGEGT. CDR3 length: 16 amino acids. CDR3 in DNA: TGTGCCAGCAGTACAGTAGCGGGAGTGAGATTTGTTGAGCAGTTCTTC. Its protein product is CASSTVAGVRFVEQFF.

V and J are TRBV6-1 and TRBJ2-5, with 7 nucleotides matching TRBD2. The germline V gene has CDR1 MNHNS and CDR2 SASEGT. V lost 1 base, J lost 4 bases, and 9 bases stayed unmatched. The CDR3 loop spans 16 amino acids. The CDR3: CASSEGATSWGETQYF. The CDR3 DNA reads TGTGCCAGCAGTGAAGGGGCGACTAGCTGGGGAGAGACCCAGTACTTC.

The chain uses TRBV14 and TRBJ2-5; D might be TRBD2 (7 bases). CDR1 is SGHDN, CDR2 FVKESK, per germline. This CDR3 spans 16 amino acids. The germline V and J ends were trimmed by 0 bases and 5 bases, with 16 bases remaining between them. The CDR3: CASSQDEGGHWETQYF. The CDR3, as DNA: TGTGCCAGCAGCCAAGATGAGGGGGGGCACTGGGAGACCCAGTACTTC. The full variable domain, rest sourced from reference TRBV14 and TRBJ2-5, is EAGVTQFPSHSVIEKGQTVTLRCDPISGHDNLYWYRRVMGKEIKFLLHFVKESKQDESGMPNNRFLAERTGGTYSTLKVQPAELEDSGVYFCASSQDEGGHWETQYFGPGTRLLVL.

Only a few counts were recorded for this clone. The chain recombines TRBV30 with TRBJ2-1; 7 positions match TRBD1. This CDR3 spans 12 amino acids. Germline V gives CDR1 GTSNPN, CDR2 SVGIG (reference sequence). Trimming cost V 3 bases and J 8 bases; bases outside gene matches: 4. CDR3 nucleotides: TGTGCCTGGAGGCAGGGGGTTCATGAGCAGTTCTTC. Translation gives CAWRQGVHEQFF.

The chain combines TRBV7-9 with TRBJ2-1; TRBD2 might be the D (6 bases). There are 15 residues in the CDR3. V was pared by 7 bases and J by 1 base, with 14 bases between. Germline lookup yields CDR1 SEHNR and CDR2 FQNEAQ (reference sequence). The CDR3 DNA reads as TGTGCCAGCACCCCGGAGGGCCAGTCCTACAATGAGCAGTTCTTC. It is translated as CASTPEGQSYNEQFF.

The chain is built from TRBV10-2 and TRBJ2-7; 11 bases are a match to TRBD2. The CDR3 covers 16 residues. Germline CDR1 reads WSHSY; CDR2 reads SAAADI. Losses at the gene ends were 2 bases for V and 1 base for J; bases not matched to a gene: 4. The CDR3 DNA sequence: TGCGCCAGCAGTGAGCGTAGCGGGGGGGCATCCTACGAGCAGTACGTC. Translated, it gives CASSERSGGASYEQYV.

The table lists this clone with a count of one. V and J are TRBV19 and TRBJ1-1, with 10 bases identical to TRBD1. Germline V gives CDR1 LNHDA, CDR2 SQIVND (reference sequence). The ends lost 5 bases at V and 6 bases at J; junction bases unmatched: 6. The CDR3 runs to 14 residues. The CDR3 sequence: CASSVPGQGSEAFF. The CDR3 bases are TGTGCCAGTAGTGTACCGGGACAGGGGTCTGAAGCTTTCTTT.

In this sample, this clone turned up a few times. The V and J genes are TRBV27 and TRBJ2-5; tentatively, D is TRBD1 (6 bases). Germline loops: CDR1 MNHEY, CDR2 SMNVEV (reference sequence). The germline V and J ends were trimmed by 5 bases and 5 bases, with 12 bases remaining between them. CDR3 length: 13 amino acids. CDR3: CASSLRGWETQYF. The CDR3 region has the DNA TGTGCCAGCAGTCTAAGGGGGTGGGAGACCCAGTACTTC.

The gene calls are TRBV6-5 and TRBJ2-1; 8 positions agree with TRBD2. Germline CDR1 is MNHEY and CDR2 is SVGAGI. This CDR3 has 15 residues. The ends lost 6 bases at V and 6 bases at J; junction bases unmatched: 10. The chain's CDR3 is CASRVSGTPANEQFF. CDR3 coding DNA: TGTGCCAGCAGGGTTAGCGGGACTCCGGCCAATGAGCAGTTCTTC.

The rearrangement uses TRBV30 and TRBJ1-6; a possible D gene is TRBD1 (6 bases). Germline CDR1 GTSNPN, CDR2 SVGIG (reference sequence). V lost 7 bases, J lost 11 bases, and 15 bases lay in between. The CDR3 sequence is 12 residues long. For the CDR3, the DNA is TGTGCCTCCCGAGCGGGGGCAACACCCCTCCACTTT. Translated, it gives CASRAGATPLHF.